This note documents a single TCR beta chain sequence. The source of the sample is a study of type 1 and type 2 diabetes patients. Across the whole study: CD4+ or CD8+ T cells were positively selected from PBMCs with microbeads.

Other autoimmune diseases and infections within the past four weeks excluded donors. Genomic DNA was the PCR template. Amplification of the beta chain CDR3 used 30 forward and 13 reverse multiplex primers. MiXCR, run by TCRdb on the multiplex PCR reads, gives a single entry per CDR3 protein. The table includes some 250,000 distinct CDR3 sequences, roughly 50% detected once. Germline values: CDR1 SGHVS, CDR2 FQNEAQ. Trimming pared 2 bases from V and 0 bases from J, leaving 16 bases between. This CDR3 has 17 residues. The sample taken for sequencing was peripheral blood mononuclear cells (PBMCs). The source of this sequence is a man younger than 35 with type 2 diabetes. The V gene is TRBV7-8, the J gene TRBJ2-5; D is unclear. The CDR3 bases are TGTGCCAGCAGCTTATCGGTACCACAGTCAAACCAAGAGACCCAGTACTTC. Translated: CASSLSVPQSNQETQYF.